This T cell receptor (beta chain) appears in the sequencing data of a study of lymphopenia after photon versus proton radiotherapy. Measured with immunoSEQ multiplex PCR; TCRdb has only the in-frame clones, and not every one. This table has more than 30,000 clones, about 83% appearing once. Trimming left V 3 bases short and J 3 bases short, with 15 bases between. The germline V gene encodes CDR1 SGDLS and CDR2 YYNGEE. The CDR3 covers 15 residues. The starting material was peripheral blood, obtained from a patient treated with photon-based radiotherapy. The sequence was collected from a man between 45 and 60 years old with gastric cancer. The V gene is TRBV9, the J gene TRBJ1-1; D uncertain. The CDR3 here is CASSAHRPIHTEAFF. Written as DNA, the CDR3 is TGTGCCAGCAGCGCCCACCGACCAATTCACACTGAAGCTTTCTTT.